The 17 T cell receptor beta chains in this list originate from one sample, sequenced in a study of blood T cell repertoires in COVID-19. Only in-frame clones appear in the TCRdb table, and some are missing; sequencing was by immunoSEQ multiplex PCR. The sample lists just under 65,000 clones; more than 75% were seen once. Sequencing was done on a sample of peripheral blood. Receptors were obtained from a man in his fifties or sixties with COVID-19, enrolled during active disease.

This chain connects TRBV29-1 to TRBJ1-4, with no clear D. Trimming left V 2 bases short and J 1 base short, with 11 bases between. CDR1 is SQVTM, CDR2 ANQGSEA, per germline. This CDR3 spans 15 amino acids. The DNA of the CDR3 is TGCAGCGTTGAATTGGCGACGGGAACTAATGAAAAACTGTTTTTT. It is translated as CSVELATGTNEKLFF. Full variable domain (missing parts from reference TRBV29-1 and TRBJ1-4): SAVISQKPSRDICQRGTSLTIQCQVDSQVTMMFWYRQQPGQSLTLIATANQGSEATYESGFVIDKFPISRPNLTFSTLTVSNMSPEDSSIYLCSVELATGTNEKLFFGSGTQLSVL.

This chain joins TRBV30 and TRBJ1-2, with a weak D call TRBD1 (6 bases). Germline loops: CDR1 GTSNPN, CDR2 SVGIG (reference sequence). There are 14 residues in the CDR3. V was clipped by 2 bases and J by 0 bases, with 10 bases between them. CDR3 loop: CAWSSGTSNYGYTF. In DNA, the CDR3 is TGTGCCTGGAGTTCAGGGACATCTAACTATGGCTACACCTTC.

The CDR3 coding sequence is TGTGCCACCAGTGTCCCACTAGCGGGGGGCACAGATACGCAGTATTTT. Its protein is CATSVPLAGGTDTQYF. V gene TRBV24-1 combines with J gene TRBJ2-3; 11 bases line up with TRBD2. Per germline, CDR1 KGHDR and CDR2 SFDVKD. The CDR3 runs to 16 residues. J lost 1 base, V lost 5 bases, and 4 bases had no gene match.

The genes are TRBV2 and TRBJ2-3; D may be TRBD2 (5 bases). V gave up 7 bases and J gave up 0 bases, with 11 bases separating them. The CDR3 consists of 14 residues. The germline V gene encodes CDR1 SNHLY and CDR2 FYNNEI. The CDR3 DNA reads as TGTGCCAGCACTATGGACTCGAGCACAGATACGCAGTATTTT. It encodes CASTMDSSTDTQYF.

This clone was detected only once. The rearrangement links TRBV5-5 to TRBJ1-1, with TRBD1 identical over 8 bases. After removal of 1 base from V and 4 bases from J, the junction contained 3 bases not matched to a gene. Germline CDR1 SGHKS, CDR2 YYEKEE (reference sequence). The CDR3 is made up of 14 amino acids. CDR3 sequence: CASSLTGGFTEAFF. CDR3 DNA sequence: TGTGCCAGCAGCTTGACAGGGGGGTTCACTGAAGCTTTCTTT.

This clone was detected once. The junction differs from germline at one of its ends, possibly a read error. The chain joins TRBV11-1 to TRBJ1-1; TRBD1 matches 10 bases. The V gene's germline CDR1 is SGHAT and CDR2 FQDESV (reference sequence). The CDR3 is made up of 15 amino acids. In DNA form, the CDR3 reads TGTGCCAGCAGATTAGACAGGGGGCAGTACACTGAAGCTTTCTTT. Amino acids: CASRLDRGQYTEAFF.

The chain couples TRBV11-3 to TRBJ1-1, with no clear D. V was trimmed by 1 base and J by 0 bases, leaving 9 bases between them. Germline assignment: CDR1 SGHNT and CDR2 YENEEA. This CDR3 has 15 residues. This CDR3 reads CASSLGSGMNTEAFF. DNA for the CDR3: TGTGCCAGCAGCTTAGGGAGCGGCATGAACACTGAAGCTTTCTTT.

V and J are TRBV27 and TRBJ1-2; 9 nucleotides align to TRBD1. The CDR3 totals 15 residues. Germline V lookup: CDR1 MNHEY, CDR2 SMNVEV (reference sequence). With 5 bases clipped from V and 4 bases from J, the junction kept 8 bases outside the gene matches. The DNA for the CDR3 is TGTGCCAGCAGTCGCAGGGACAGGGTAAGCTATGGCTACACCTTC. This encodes CASSRRDRVSYGYTF.

For the CDR3, the DNA is TGTGCCAGCAGTATAATCAATTCACCCCTCCACTTT. This encodes CASSIINSPLHF. The V call is TRBV3-1 (or the pseudogene TRBV3-2), the J call TRBJ1-6; the D is unclear. This CDR3 contains 12 residues. Germline lookup yields CDR1 LGHDT and CDR2 YNNKEL (reference sequence). Trimming removed 6 bases from V and 7 bases from J, with 7 bases in between.

The chain employs TRBV19 and TRBJ2-5; 10 bases are shared with TRBD1. Per the germline V gene, CDR1 is LNHDA and CDR2 is SQIVND (reference sequence). This CDR3 is 15 amino acids long. V gave up 3 bases and J gave up 5 bases; unmatched junction bases: 6. DNA of the CDR3: TGTGCCAGTAGTATGACAGGGGGCGTACTGGAGACCCAGTACTTC. Protein: CASSMTGGVLETQYF.

The rearrangement joins TRBV9 to TRBJ1-1; D gene ambiguous. The CDR3 has 14 amino acids. With 4 bases removed from V and 1 base from J, the gap between germline ends came to 11 bases. CDR1 and CDR2 (germline): SGDLS, YYNGEE. Here the CDR3 reads CASSPRRENTEAFF. The CDR3 DNA sequence: TGTGCCAGCAGCCCGAGGAGAGAGAACACTGAAGCTTTCTTT.

The chain recombines TRBV28 with TRBJ1-2; no clear D gene. CDR3 length equals 12 residues. The germline V gene has CDR1 MDHEN and CDR2 SYDVKM. Between the trimmed V and J ends, which lost 5 bases and 1 base, there was a span of 5 bases. CDR3: CASSIDNYGYTF. The CDR3, as DNA: TGTGCCAGCAGTATAGATAACTATGGCTACACCTTC.

The V call is TRBV5-4, the J call TRBJ1-4, with TRBD1 matching 9 bases. The CDR3 totals 18 residues. Germline assignment: CDR1 SGHNT and CDR2 YYREEE (reference sequence). V trimming: 4 bases; J trimming: 1 base; junction bases outside the gene matches: 11. The CDR3 region has the DNA TGTGCCAGCAGCACGACCGGGACAGGGTTTGGAACTAATGAAAAACTGTTTTTT. This sequence encodes CASSTTGTGFGTNEKLFF.

The rearrangement links TRBV11-2 to TRBJ1-4, with TRBD1 as a possible D gene (6 bases). CDR3 length equals 12 residues. From germline, CDR1 is SGHAT and CDR2 FQNNGV. V dropped 7 bases and J dropped 6 bases, with 9 bases sitting between them. DNA for the CDR3: TGTGCCAGCACAGGACAGTATGAAAAACTGTTTTTT. Translation: CASTGQYEKLFF.

The chain is built from TRBV5-1 and TRBJ2-7, with 10 nucleotides matching TRBD1. Germline V gene lookup returns CDR1 SGHRS and CDR2 YFSETQ. V shed 2 bases, J shed 5 bases, and the junction held 7 bases outside the gene matches. The CDR3 has 15 amino acids. The DNA for the CDR3 is TGCGCCAGCAGCTTCTCCGGGACAGGGGAAGACGAGCAGTACTTC. This translates into CASSFSGTGEDEQYF.

This chain links TRBV28 with TRBJ2-5; 8 bases are a match to TRBD1. The trim removed 6 bases at V and 3 bases at J, leaving 6 bases unmatched. CDR1 and CDR2 (germline): MDHEN, SYDVKM. The CDR3 extends over 14 amino acids. For the CDR3, the DNA is TGTGCCAGCAGCCCTACGACAGGGGAAGAGACCCAGTACTTC. Translating gives CASSPTTGEETQYF.

The chain combines TRBV19 with TRBJ1-1; D gene uncertain. V was clipped by 1 base and J by 1 base, with 10 bases between them. Germline CDR1 LNHDA, CDR2 SQIVND (reference sequence). This CDR3 spans 15 amino acids. CDR3 residues: CASSIVEAGNTEAFF. In DNA form, the CDR3 reads TGTGCCAGTAGTATAGTCGAGGCCGGGAACACTGAAGCTTTCTTT.